The 30 T cell receptor beta chains below all came from one sample that was sequenced in a study of graft-versus-host responses after intestinal transplantation. Libraries were prepared by immunoSEQ multiplex PCR; TCRdb keeps only in-frame clonotypes and omits some of them. The table has about 25,000 clones, roughly 95% seen once. Specimen: PBMCs, collected 156 days after intestinal transplant. These receptors came from a human patient who received an intestinal transplant, so some T cells may come from the graft donor.

V gene TRBV9 combines with J gene TRBJ2-2; 12 bases are a match to TRBD2. The junction had 0 bases not matched to a gene; V was cut back by 0 bases and J by 0 bases. Germline values: CDR1 SGDLS, CDR2 YYNGEE. The CDR3 runs 17 residues. Here the CDR3 reads CASSVGLAGANTGELFF. CDR3 nucleotides: TGTGCCAGCAGCGTAGGACTAGCGGGAGCGAACACCGGGGAGCTGTTTTTT.

The chain is built from TRBV5-1 and TRBJ2-1; 12 bases agree with TRBD2. CDR1 and CDR2 from the germline V gene are SGHRS and YFSETQ. V gave up 0 bases and J gave up 3 bases; unmatched junction bases: 7. The CDR3 sequence is 18 residues long. CDR3 nucleotide sequence: TGCGCCAGCAGCTTGGTGGCTAGCGGGGGGGTTGGCTACAATGAGCAGTTCTTC. Translated, it gives CASSLVASGGVGYNEQFF.

This clone was counted once. The chain combines TRBV10-3 with TRBJ2-7; D is unresolved. Between the trimmed V and J ends, which lost 4 bases and 0 bases, there was a span of 7 bases. The germline V gene encodes CDR1 ENHRY and CDR2 SYGVKD. The CDR3 extends over 13 amino acids. The CDR3 sequence is CAISVQASYEQYF. CDR3 nucleotide sequence: TGTGCCATCAGTGTGCAAGCCTCCTACGAGCAGTACTTC.

This rearrangement joins TRBV5-1 to TRBJ1-2; TRBD1 agrees at 7 bases. The V and J ends lost 0 bases and 7 bases, in that order; junction bases with no gene match: 0. The CDR3 loop spans 12 amino acids. Germline V gene sequence: CDR1 SGHRS, CDR2 YFSETQ. Written as DNA, the CDR3 is TGCGCCAGCAGCTTGGGACAGGGTGGCTACACCTTC. Amino acid sequence: CASSLGQGGYTF.

The chain recombines TRBV7-2 with TRBJ1-1; TRBD1 matches 8 bases. This CDR3 has 13 amino acids. The V gene's germline CDR1 is SGHTA and CDR2 FQGNSA. With V trimmed by 6 bases and J by 4 bases, 4 bases remained unmatched. Written as DNA, the CDR3 is TGTGCCAGCAGGTCGACAGGGGCCACTGAAGCTTTCTTT. It is translated as CASRSTGATEAFF.

This clone turned up a few times. The chain couples TRBV9 to TRBJ2-3; 9 bases are a match to TRBD2. Germline values: CDR1 SGDLS, CDR2 YYNGEE. With 0 bases clipped from V and 2 bases from J, the junction kept 4 bases outside the gene matches. The CDR3 runs to 16 residues. The CDR3 here is CASSVGGTSPTDTQYF. CDR3 DNA: TGTGCCAGCAGCGTAGGGGGGACTAGCCCCACAGATACGCAGTATTTT. Together with reference TRBV9 and TRBJ2-3, the CDR3 gives the full variable domain: DSGVTQTPKHLITATGQRVTLRCSPRSGDLSVYWYQQSLDQGLQFLIQYYNGEERAKGNILERFSAQQFPDLHSELNLSSLELGDSALYFCASSVGGTSPTDTQYFGPGTRLTVL.

This chain connects TRBV4-2 to TRBJ2-7; D is unresolved. With 2 bases removed from V and 4 bases from J, the gap between germline ends came to 9 bases. The CDR3 spans 13 residues. Germline CDR1 reads LGHNA; CDR2 reads YNFKEQ. The CDR3 region has the DNA TGTGCCAGCAGCCAATTGGAAGGTTACGAGCAGTACTTC. Its translation: CASSQLEGYEQYF.

The chain links TRBV7-3 to TRBJ2-3; D not certain. V shed 0 bases and J shed 4 bases, with 2 bases lying between them. There are 12 residues in the CDR3. The germline gives CDR1 SGHTA, CDR2 FQGTGA. CDR3 coding DNA: TGTGCCAGCAGCTTAACGTCAGATACGCAGTATTTT. Translated: CASSLTSDTQYF.

This CDR3 is CASSRDGKNSPLHF. The DNA of the CDR3 is TGTGCCAGCTCCCGGGACGGTAAAAATTCACCCCTCCACTTT. This sequence joins TRBV18 and TRBJ1-6, with D possibly being TRBD1 (5 bases). CDR1 and CDR2 (germline): KGHSH, LQKENI. The CDR3 is made up of 14 amino acids. V lost 6 bases and J 7 bases, leaving 13 bases between the germline ends.

This clone was picked up one time. V is TRBV29-1 and J is TRBJ2-1, with TRBD1 matching 7 bases. V was clipped by 7 bases and J by 3 bases; unmatched bases: 15. The CDR3 totals 16 residues. Germline V gene data show CDR1 as SQVTM and CDR2 as ANQGSEA. The CDR3 sequence: CSARTGQRFFYNEQFF. CDR3 nucleotide sequence: TGCAGCGCCAGAACGGGACAGAGGTTCTTCTACAATGAGCAGTTCTTC.

This chain joins TRBV6-1 and TRBJ1-4, with TRBD1 as a possible D gene (5 bases). Per the germline V gene, CDR1 is MNHNS and CDR2 is SASEGT. The ends were cut back, 0 bases at V and 5 bases at J, with 13 bases in the middle. This CDR3 is built from 16 residues. The chain's CDR3 is CASSEAAGTGNEKLFF. CDR3 sequence (DNA): TGTGCCAGCAGTGAAGCGGCAGGGACGGGCAATGAAAAACTGTTTTTT.

This clone appeared once. The V and J genes are TRBV19 and TRBJ2-7; the match to TRBD1 covers 9 bases. Germline-derived CDR1 and CDR2 are LNHDA and SQIVND (reference sequence). The CDR3 runs to 15 residues. J gave up 3 bases and V 6 bases, and 9 bases lay outside the gene matches. Written as DNA, the CDR3 is TGTGCCAGTAGCGGGGGGACAGGGATCGTCTACGAGCAGTACTTC. This gives the protein CASSGGTGIVYEQYF.

This chain connects TRBV4-1 to TRBJ2-3; TRBD2 might be the D (6 bases). The V gene's germline CDR1 is MGHRA and CDR2 YSYEKL. V dropped 4 bases and J dropped 2 bases, with 19 bases sitting between them. The CDR3 extends over 17 amino acids. In DNA, the CDR3 is TGCGCCAGCAGCCCCCGGGCCAGCGGGTCCCACACAGATACGCAGTATTTT. This sequence encodes CASSPRASGSHTDTQYF.

The J gene is TRBJ2-3, the V gene TRBV30; D is tentatively TRBD1 or TRBD2 (5 bases each). V was clipped by 2 bases and J by 4 bases, with 13 bases between them. Germline CDR1 is GTSNPN and CDR2 is SVGIG (reference sequence). The CDR3 is 14 amino acids. The CDR3 DNA is TGTGCCTGGAGTTTGGGGGTATTCCCAGATACGCAGTATTTT. It is translated as CAWSLGVFPDTQYF.

The chain joins TRBV7-9 to TRBJ1-1, with D tentatively TRBD1 (5 bases). In germline, CDR1 is SEHNR, CDR2 FQNEAQ (reference sequence). V gave up 2 bases and J gave up 6 bases, with 10 bases separating them. CDR3 size: 13 residues. This CDR3 reads CASSLSGAAEAFF. In DNA form, the CDR3 reads TGTGCCAGCAGCTTAAGCGGGGCTGCTGAAGCTTTCTTT.

This clone was seen more than once but under ten times. The chain uses TRBV5-5 and TRBJ2-4, with 8 bases aligning to TRBD1. V dropped 3 bases and J dropped 8; count of bases not matched to a gene: 4. The length of the CDR3 is 13 residues. The germline V gene has CDR1 SGHKS and CDR2 YYEKEE (reference sequence). The CDR3 nucleotides read TGTGCCAGCAGCTGGACAGGGTTGGACATTCAGTACTTC. Protein: CASSWTGLDIQYF.

V gene TRBV19 combines with J gene TRBJ2-1, with D maybe TRBD2 (5 bases). There are 14 residues in the CDR3. CDR1 LNHDA and CDR2 SQIVND come from the germline V gene (reference sequence). V gave up 5 bases and J gave up 4 bases, with 12 bases separating them. The CDR3 loop is CASSSRDRYNEQFF. DNA for the CDR3: TGTGCCAGTAGTTCCCGGGATAGGTACAATGAGCAGTTCTTC.

This chain connects TRBV7-9 to TRBJ2-5; D is undetermined. The CDR3 has 14 amino acids. The germline V gene has CDR1 SEHNR and CDR2 FQNEAQ (reference sequence). The germline V and J ends were trimmed by 8 bases and 8 bases, with 21 bases remaining between them. The CDR3 bases are TGTGCCAGCGGGCGTGGGGAAGTGACTGCTACCCAGTACTTC. It translates to CASGRGEVTATQYF.

The genes are TRBV19 and TRBJ1-3; D is uncertain. Germline CDR1 and CDR2: LNHDA and SQIVND (reference sequence). The CDR3 extends over 15 amino acids. Trimming removed 5 bases from V and 0 bases from J, with 11 bases in between. As DNA, the CDR3 is TGTGCCAGTAGTGTGGGTTATAGCTCTGGAAACACCATATATTTT. Protein: CASSVGYSSGNTIYF.

This clone was seen only a few times. The chain joins TRBV6-7 to TRBJ2-2, with 10 bases that match TRBD1. TRBV6-7 is classed as an ORF, of uncertain function. J lost 3 bases, V lost 6 bases, and 4 bases had no gene match. The CDR3 runs 15 residues. CDR3 sequence: CASSLDRGDTGELFF. The CDR3 coding sequence is TGTGCCAGCAGCTTGGACAGGGGGGACACCGGGGAGCTGTTTTTT.

The V call is TRBV27, the J call TRBJ2-7; tentative D call: TRBD2 (6 bases). The CDR3 spans 13 residues. In germline, CDR1 is MNHEY, CDR2 SMNVEV (reference sequence). The ends were cut back, 8 bases at V and 2 bases at J, with 13 bases in the middle. CDR3 sequence (DNA): TGTGCCAGCTCCCCGGGAGAGGCCTACGAGCAGTACTTC. Translating it yields CASSPGEAYEQYF.

This chain uses TRBV28 with TRBJ1-5; possibly TRBD1 for D (5 bases). Germline V gives CDR1 MDHEN, CDR2 SYDVKM. CDR3 length equals 15 residues. Trimming took off 3 bases at V and 2 bases at J, with 11 bases between the two ends. The CDR3: CASSFGGFGNQPQHF. The CDR3 coding sequence is TGTGCCAGCAGTTTCGGGGGGTTTGGCAATCAGCCCCAGCATTTT.

The count of this clone is one. The chain recombines TRBV4-3 with TRBJ1-2; D is unresolved. The germline gives CDR1 LGHNA, CDR2 YSLEER. V was clipped by 0 bases and J by 2 bases, with 16 bases between them. The CDR3 loop spans 17 amino acids. This chain's CDR3 is CASSQDFPNVGNYGYTF. CDR3 DNA sequence: TGCGCCAGCAGCCAAGATTTCCCCAATGTGGGGAACTATGGCTACACCTTC.

V gene TRBV7-9 combines with J gene TRBJ1-1; 7 bases are a match to TRBD1. The CDR3 spans 14 residues. Per the germline V gene, CDR1 is SEHNR and CDR2 is FQNEAQ (reference sequence). V lost 5 bases to trimming and J lost 1 base; unmatched junction nucleotides: 4. The CDR3 coding sequence is TGTGCCAGCAGCCAGGGACAGCCGAACACTGAAGCTTTCTTT. The encoded protein is CASSQGQPNTEAFF. Complete variable domain (other parts from reference TRBV7-9 and TRBJ1-1): DTGVSQNPRHKITKRGQNVTFRCDPISEHNRLYWYRQTLGQGPEFLTYFQNEAQLEKSRLLSDRFSAERPKGSFSTLEIQRTEQGDSAMYLCASSQGQPNTEAFFGQGTRLTVV.

V gene TRBV27 combines with J gene TRBJ2-7; D may be TRBD1 (6 bases). The V end lost 3 bases, the J end lost 10 bases, and 16 bases lay between the germline ends. This CDR3 spans 13 amino acids. The germline gives CDR1 MNHEY, CDR2 SMNVEV (reference sequence). The CDR3 here is CASSFPGQFEQYF. In DNA form, the CDR3 reads TGTGCCAGCAGTTTCCCCGGACAGTTCGAACAGTACTTC.

This clone was picked up one time. The chain employs TRBV5-6 and TRBJ2-7, with TRBD1 matching over 8 bases. The CDR3 loop spans 15 amino acids. Germline CDR1 SGHDT, CDR2 YYEEEE. The J segment lost 7 bases and the V segment lost 0 bases, leaving 9 bases of the junction unmatched. The CDR3 is CASSLVRTGFREQYF. The CDR3 region has the DNA TGTGCCAGCAGCTTGGTGAGGACAGGGTTCCGGGAGCAGTACTTC.

This chain uses TRBV7-9 with TRBJ1-3, with 7 bases that match TRBD1. CDR3 size: 13 residues. From germline, CDR1 is SEHNR and CDR2 FQNEAQ (reference sequence). The trim removed 8 bases at V and 6 bases at J, leaving 7 bases unmatched. The DNA for the CDR3 is TGTGCCAGCGAGGGGGGACAGATAAACACCATATATTTT. This translates into CASEGGQINTIYF.

V gene TRBV28 combines with J gene TRBJ1-5, with D possibly TRBD1 on 6 matching bases. CDR1 and CDR2 (germline): MDHEN, SYDVKM. CDR3 length: 18 amino acids. V lost 7 bases and J lost 3, with 25 bases in between. CDR3 sequence: CASIPAGAWALINQPQHF. The CDR3 DNA follows: TGTGCCAGCATCCCAGCGGGGGCCTGGGCGCTTATCAATCAGCCCCAGCATTTT.

The chain links TRBV13 to TRBJ1-2; TRBD1 is a possible D gene (5 bases). Trimming pared 4 bases from V and 4 bases from J, leaving 10 bases between. Germline V gene sequence: CDR1 PRHDT, CDR2 FYEKMQ (reference sequence). The length of the CDR3 is 13 residues. In DNA form, the CDR3 reads TGTGCCAGCAGCTCTGACGGGGGCTATGGCTACACCTTC. Amino acids: CASSSDGGYGYTF.

J is TRBJ1-6 and V is TRBV27, with 7 bases lining up with TRBD1. CDR3 length: 16 residues. The V gene end was trimmed by 6 bases and the J gene end by 4 bases; junction bases not matched to a gene: 9. Germline V gene data show CDR1 as MNHEY and CDR2 as SMNVEV (reference sequence). The CDR3 DNA follows: TGTGCCAGCAGCCTGACAGGGAATACGTATAATTCACCCCTCCACTTT. It specifies CASSLTGNTYNSPLHF.